This entry describes one T cell receptor beta chain. Its antigen has not been determined. Nothing much larger sits one base from this clone, and base qualities are not available. Genomic DNA was extracted from sorted cells for sequencing of the TCRbeta CDR3 region. TCRbeta CDR3 regions were sequenced using the immunoSEQ Assay. TCRdb took this table from immuneACCESS and kept in-frame rearrangements with V and J called. Such tables lack part of the clones; where checked against another copy, unresolved V genes explain under half of the gap, and the rest is unexplained. The sample profile shows 87,000 or so clones; 85% to 90% of them were found once. The ten largest clones represent under 2% of the sample. The entry originates in a study of OX40 agonist ivuxolimab in advanced cancers. For the wider study: The costimulatory receptor OX40 (CD134) was targeted by ivuxolimab, a fully human IgG2 agonistic monoclonal antibody. The point of sequencing TCRbeta in the periphery was to test whether ivuxolimab changed TCR sequence diversity and drove clonal T-cell expansion. Partial responses occurred in three dose-escalation patients: two with cutaneous melanoma and one with hepatocellular carcinoma. Patients were allowed to have had prior anti-PD-1, anti-PD-L1 or anti-CTLA-4 therapy, and around 37% of the dose-escalation patients had previously received checkpoint inhibitors. The monotherapy dose-escalation portion (N ≈ 56 patients) of the phase I ivuxolimab trial is reported in the paper. Of the roughly 52 patients in dose escalation, approximately 20 had hepatocellular carcinoma, roughly 15 had melanoma, 9 had renal cell carcinoma and 9 had head and neck cancer. Intravenous ivuxolimab was administered to patients every 2 weeks at six dose levels: 0.01, 0.1, 0.3, 1.5, 3 and 10 mg/kg. In the dose-escalation cohort, 82.7% of patients were male, and the mean age was approximately 60 years, with a range of about 23 to 90. The full study reports these points: Partial responders in the 0.1-3.0 mg/kg groups had among the lowest normalized peripheral clonal expansion, especially among CD8+ T cells. After ivuxolimab, CD8+ T cells had more expanded clones than CD4+ T cells on average. At doses of 0.1 to 3.0 mg/kg, clonal expansion of both CD4+ and CD8+ T cells in blood was seen between baseline and week 6. The antigen specificity of the clonally expanded peripheral T cells was not determined. Low levels of normalized T-cell clonal expansion were also shown by some nonresponding patients.

At the junction V is shortened by 7 bases and J by 2 bases, with 11 bases in between. Measured from the cysteine to the phenylalanine, the CDR3 is 13 residues long. The only DNA kept is the CDR3, 39 bases in frame from the first base. The germline V gene supplies CDR1 SNHLY and CDR2 FYNNEI. Patients with autoimmune disease history or receiving systemic immunosuppression were excluded from the trial. Peripheral blood for TCR sequencing was drawn from every dose cohort at baseline, at cycle 4 day 1 and at cycle 7 day 1. The samples were taken from a phase I, first-in-human, multicenter, open-label dose-escalation trial of ivuxolimab. Adults with locally advanced or metastatic melanoma, renal cell, hepatocellular, or head and neck squamous cell carcinoma were enrolled in the trial. Before TCR sequencing, CD4+ and CD8+ T cells were separately sorted from peripheral blood.

The chain links TRBV2 with TRBJ1-2; no D segment can be confidently identified. The sample consisted of CD4+ or CD8+ T cells sorted from blood, taken in a trial of the OX40 agonist ivuxolimab. This TCR was recovered from an adult with an advanced solid tumor such as melanoma, head and neck, liver or kidney cancer. The base sequence is TGTGCCAGCATCGCAGAGATCAACTATGGCTACACCTTC. This gives the protein CASIAEINYGYTF.